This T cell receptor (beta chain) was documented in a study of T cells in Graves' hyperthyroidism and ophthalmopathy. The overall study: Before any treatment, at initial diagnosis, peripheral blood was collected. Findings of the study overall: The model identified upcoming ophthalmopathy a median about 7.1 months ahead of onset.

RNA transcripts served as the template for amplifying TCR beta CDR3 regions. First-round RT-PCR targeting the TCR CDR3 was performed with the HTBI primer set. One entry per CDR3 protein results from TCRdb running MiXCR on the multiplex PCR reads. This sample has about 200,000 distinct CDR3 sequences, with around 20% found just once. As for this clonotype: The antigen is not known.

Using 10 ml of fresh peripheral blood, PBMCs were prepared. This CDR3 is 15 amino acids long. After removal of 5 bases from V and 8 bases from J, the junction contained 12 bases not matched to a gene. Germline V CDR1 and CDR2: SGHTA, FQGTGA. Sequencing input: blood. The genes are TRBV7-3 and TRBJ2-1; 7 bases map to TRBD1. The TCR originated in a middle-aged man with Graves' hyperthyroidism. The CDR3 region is CASSARDSLYDEQFF. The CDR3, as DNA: TGTGCCAGCAGCGCCCGGGACAGCCTTTACGATGAGCAGTTCTTC.